The following is a TCR beta chain sequence with its context. Its antigen is still unknown. Trimming cost V 6 bases and J 0 bases, with 16 bases left between them. Germline V gives CDR1 KGHSH, CDR2 LQKENI. The CDR3 is 16 residues long. TCRdb used MiXCR to reprocess the RT-PCR reads, holding one entry per CDR3 protein. The table has 500,000 or so distinct CDR3 sequences, about 15% seen once. The data derive from a study of response to subunit inactivated influenza vaccine. The study's findings and limits: A suggestion made by the authors is that each seasonal influenza vaccination recruits few new T cells.

The receptor's source is a man aged 50 to 69 who received an inactivated influenza vaccine. The gene calls are TRBV18 and TRBJ2-3, with D possibly matching TRBD2 (6 bases). The specimen was CD4+ T cells sorted from PBMCs, collected around 25 months after vaccination. The CDR3 is CASSRRGGASTDTQYF. The CDR3 coding sequence is TGTGCCAGCTCGCGTCGGGGCGGGGCTAGCACAGATACGCAGTATTTT. Full variable domain (outside the CDR3, taken from reference TRBV18 and TRBJ2-3): NAGVMQNPRHLVRRRGQEARLRCSPMKGHSHVYWYRQLPEEGLKFMVYLQKENIIDESGMPKERFSAEFPKEGPSILRIQQVVRGDSAAYFCASSRRGGASTDTQYFGPGTRLTVL.